A few counts support the clone carrying this T cell receptor (beta chain). Its antigen is unidentified. This sample was taken from a study of T cells after yellow fever vaccination. About the study: Any fraction with a low cell number was prepared using SMART-Seq v4 Ultra Low Input.

Study-level results: A small proportion of clonotypes was detected in both the CD4 and CD8 compartments.

TCRdb called the 5' RACE reads again in MiXCR, with one record for every CDR3 protein. The repertoire holds 200,000 to 300,000 distinct CDR3 sequences, with about an eighth as singletons. There are 15 residues in the CDR3. The germline CDR1 and CDR2 sequences are DFQATT and SNEGSKA (reference sequence). J lost 3 bases, V lost 2 bases, and 6 bases had no gene match. The source is a man aged 30 to 39 who received the YFV17D yellow fever vaccine. The gene calls are TRBV20-1 and TRBJ2-7; 11 bases align to TRBD2. The source was CD4+ T cells sorted from PBMCs, collected 45 days after the yellow fever booster vaccination. The CDR3 here is CSARPPGLAGYEQYF. In nucleotides, the CDR3 is TGCAGTGCTAGACCCCCTGGACTAGCGGGCTACGAGCAGTACTTC.